This T cell receptor beta chain was observed in a study of PD-L1 blockade in urothelial cancer (dated by TCRdb to the late 2010s). About the full investigation: Therapy was started around 2014 for all patients, and atezolizumab 1,200 mg was administered intravenously every 3 weeks. About 90% of the 29 patients were males with bladder-origin urothelial cancer, and 18 of 29 reported a prior smoking history. Patients had an ECOG performance status of 0 or 1 and had received between 0 and 3 prior chemotherapy regimens. Nine patients achieved durable clinical benefit and 15 to 20 did not. The study, an exploratory multi-omic analysis, examined somatic, immune and clinical correlates of response to PD-L1 blockade with atezolizumab in urothelial cancer. Blood samples gave a median of around 140,000 T cells and 80,000 or so unique TCRs, with a median clonality of 0.080. Pretreatment tumor samples, along with matched peripheral blood collected serially before and after atezolizumab treatment, underwent TCR sequencing. Under 30 patients had pretreatment blood TCR-seq, some 25 had at least one posttreatment blood collection, and some 25 had tumor TCR-seq. Progression-free survival longer than 6 months counted as durable clinical benefit, and TCR features were additionally tested against both progression-free and overall survival. In the same patients who had TCR sequencing, pretreatment tumors also underwent whole exome sequencing and RNA sequencing. Blood samples were analyzed at 3 weeks after treatment start (second dose) and at 6 weeks after treatment start. Beyond this particular receptor, the publication reports: Patients with durable benefit showed greater expansion of tumor-associated TCR clones in peripheral blood 3 weeks after starting treatment (n ≈ 21, p = 0.022). Because the sample size was small (n = 29) and many of the analyses were exploratory, the results are meant to be hypothesis-generating. A pretreatment peripheral blood TCR clonality below the median was linked to improved progression-free and overall survival.

A cohort of 25 to 35 patients with locally advanced or metastatic urothelial carcinoma, treated at Memorial Sloan Kettering on a trial protocol, was included. Peripheral blood mononuclear cells were collected pretreatment and during treatment, with between 1 and 8 total time points per patient. The Qiagen DNeasy Blood extraction kit was used to purify genomic DNA from total PBMCs and from tumor samples. PBMCs were collected pretreatment and during treatment, and were isolated and stored as previously described. V is trimmed back by 5 bases and J by 6 bases, and the junction contains 7 bases that no gene match accounts for. The CDR3, cysteine through phenylalanine, is 14 amino acids long. The kept DNA is CDR3 alone, 42 bases in frame from the first base. CDR1 and CDR2, looked up from the germline V gene, are KGHSH and LQKENI. Synthetic TCR analog templates were spiked into each PCR so that absolute template abundance could be estimated from read counts. The immunoSEQ assay was used to amplify TCRbeta CDR3 regions from genomic DNA with bias-controlled V and J gene primers. Sequencing of rearranged TCRbeta segments was done at approximately 20X coverage. As for how the authors treated the data: Sequencing errors were corrected by clustering and CDR3s were annotated against IMGT to assign V, D and J genes. Downstream analyses used only productive TCRbeta rearrangements, leaving out any out-of-frame or stop-codon sequences. Clonality was computed as one minus Shannon entropy normalized by the log of the number of unique productive sequences. Clones differing between time points or between blood and tumor were identified using Fisher's exact test with Benjamini-Hochberg correction, with an adjusted p below 0.01 applied as the threshold. The immuneACCESS repertoire file appears here via TCRdb, limited to in-frame rearrangements. These files lack a portion of the clones; in checked studies, under half of the deficit traces to unresolved V genes, and the cause of the others is not known. From that table come the V and J calls and clone size; the DNA was used to work out D and trimming. The sample table contains some 100,000 clones; only one count was recorded for about 90% of them. Clones ranked in the top ten supply 0.85% to 1% of the sample.

A remark on this clone: No antigen is known for it. No base qualities exist here, and no much larger clone lies one base off it.

This sequence was found in a woman of 80 years or more with urothelial cancer. Recombination joined TRBV18 with TRBJ1-5; TRBD1 agrees with 7 junctional bases. The specimen was PBMCs, collected around atezolizumab (anti-PD-L1) treatment. Here is the DNA: TGTGCCAGCTCAGAACAGGGGCAGAGTCAGCCCCAGCATTTT. This gives the protein CASSEQGQSQPQHF.